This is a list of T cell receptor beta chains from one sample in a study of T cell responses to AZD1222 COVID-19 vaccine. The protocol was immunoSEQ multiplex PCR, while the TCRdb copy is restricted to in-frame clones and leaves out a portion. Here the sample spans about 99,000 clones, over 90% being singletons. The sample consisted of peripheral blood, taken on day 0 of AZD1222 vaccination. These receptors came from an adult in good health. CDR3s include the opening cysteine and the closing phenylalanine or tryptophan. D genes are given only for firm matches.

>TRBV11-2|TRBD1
CASSPTTGGNQPQHF
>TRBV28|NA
CASTQGNTGELFF
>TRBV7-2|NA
CASRMEVGSYEQYF
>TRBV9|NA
CASSVASDTDTQYF
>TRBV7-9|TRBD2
CASLPGGSGTDTQYF
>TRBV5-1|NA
CASSPGGLDTQYF
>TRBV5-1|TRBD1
CASSLGDRAFVGTQYF
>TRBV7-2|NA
CASSTDWNTGELFF
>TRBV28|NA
CASSRSSYNSPLHF
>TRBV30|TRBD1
CAWSLQGGYTF
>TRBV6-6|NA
CASMEGTGWGYTF
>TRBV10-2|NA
CASSEWSTEMNTEAFF
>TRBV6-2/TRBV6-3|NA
CASSYPTDSEAFF
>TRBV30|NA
CAWGAVGTEAFF
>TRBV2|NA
CASSVEGTQPQHF
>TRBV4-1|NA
CASSLTGGGKSSYNEQFF
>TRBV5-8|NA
CASSPRGDPNEKLFF
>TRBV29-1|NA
CSVHTPRDHEQYF
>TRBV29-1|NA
CSVDGGANVLTF
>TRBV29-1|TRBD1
CSVEGGQGATDTQYF
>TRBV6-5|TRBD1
CASGTGGENYGYTF
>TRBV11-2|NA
CASSFPRDIHEQYF
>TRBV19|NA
CASSTTWGTGELFF
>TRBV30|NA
CAWSGHHNQPQHF
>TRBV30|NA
CACHSVAGYTF
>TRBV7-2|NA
CASSLIDGSSYEQYF
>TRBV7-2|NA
CASSLGMGTGELFF
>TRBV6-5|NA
CASSYRVKSPLHF
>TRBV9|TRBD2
CASSVVLLAGENEQFF
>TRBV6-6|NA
CASSYRDSYNEQFF
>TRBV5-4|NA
CASSFALAANNEQFF
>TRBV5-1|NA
CASSVKQRNEQFF
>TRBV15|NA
CATSSKDNLANQPQHF
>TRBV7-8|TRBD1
CASSWDRGYEQYF
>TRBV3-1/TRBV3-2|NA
CASSQDWGRGKYF
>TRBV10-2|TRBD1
CACRQGYNSPLHF
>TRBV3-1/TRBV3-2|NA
CASSQRFQAFF
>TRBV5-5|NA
CASSLEEGRNTIYF
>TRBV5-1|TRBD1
CASSPKHAGGQSSYNEQFF
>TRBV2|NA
CASSEGRDPGELFF
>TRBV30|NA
CAWSAGWGNEKLFF
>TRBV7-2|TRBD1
CASSRRDRGDGQYF
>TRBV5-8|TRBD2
CASSLAGAGAGNEQFF
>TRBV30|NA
CACVLGQSGYGYTF
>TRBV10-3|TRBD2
CAISDQLAGPNEQFF
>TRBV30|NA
CAWSRDPTSTDTQYF
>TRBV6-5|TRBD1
CASRDRGQDNEQFF
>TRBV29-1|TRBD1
CSVVLRTGGVVAFF
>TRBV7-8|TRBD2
CASSQRTSGRSGELFF
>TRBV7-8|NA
CASSLPGREARGEQYF